Included here is one T cell receptor (beta chain) sequence, with context. This clonotype counts as large (0.1 to 1%). Which antigen it targets is not known. The record has no base qualities; no much larger clone is one base away. The CDR3 numbers 14 residues from cysteine through phenylalanine. CDR3 DNA only is kept here, 42 bases in frame from base 1. For CDR1 and CDR2, the germline V gene (reference sequence) lists DFQATT and SNEGSKA. The sample originates from a study of liver allograft versus peripheral blood T cells (dated by TCRdb to between 2020 and 2021). Study-wide context: The study compared T cell receptor repertoires found within transplanted livers against repertoires in the peripheral blood of liver transplant recipients.

What the research found in general, with its limitations: T cell receptor repertoires inside liver allografts were reported to be different from the repertoires detected in peripheral blood.

The sequencing machine was an Illumina MiSeq. TCRdb reran the public reads through fastp at Q25 and MiXCR, keeping productive beta chains. Each CDR3 protein appears once, grouped with its most common genes and DNA. The sample has 900 to 1,200 distinct CDR3 sequences on record, around a fifth of them singletons. Of the sample, 77% is held by the ten largest clones. The chain couples TRBV20-1 to TRBJ2-3; 7 middle bases align to TRBD2. This receptor was identified in a human patient who had a liver transplant. Once a transplant has taken place, some T cells may be donor derived. At the DNA level, the sequence is TGCAGCGATTTCGGACTAGACTACACAGATACGCAGTATTTT. It translates to CSDFGLDYTDTQYF.